Listed here are 6 T cell receptor beta chains from one sample, sequenced in a study of PD-L1 blockade in urothelial cancer. TCRdb's copy holds only in-frame clones and misses some; the assay was immunoSEQ multiplex PCR. The sample has approximately 110,000 clones, 70% to 85% seen once. Specimen: PBMCs, collected around atezolizumab (anti-PD-L1) treatment. Receptors were obtained from a man aged 50-59 years with urothelial cancer.

The chain combines TRBV2 with TRBJ1-2; 8 nucleotides agree with TRBD1. Trimming at V came to 6 bases and at J to 4 bases, leaving 10 bases not matched to a gene. In germline, CDR1 is SNHLY, CDR2 FYNNEI. The CDR3 is 15 residues long. CDR3 in amino acids: CASRTTGQVTYGYTF. The CDR3 bases are TGTGCCAGCAGGACGACGGGACAGGTCACCTATGGCTACACCTTC.

The genes are TRBV7-9 and TRBJ2-3, with 8 positions matching TRBD2. The J segment lost 0 bases and the V segment lost 7 bases, leaving 3 bases of the junction unmatched. The CDR3 spans 14 residues. The germline V gene has CDR1 SEHNR and CDR2 FQNEAQ (reference sequence). DNA of the CDR3: TGTGCCAGCATTCTAGCGGGTAGCACAGATACGCAGTATTTT. Amino acids: CASILAGSTDTQYF.

V usage is TRBV28 and J usage is TRBJ2-3, with 7 bases matching TRBD2. Germline loops: CDR1 MDHEN, CDR2 SYDVKM. CDR3 size: 11 residues. The CDR3 sequence is CASRVGGTQYF. For the CDR3, the DNA is TGTGCTTCGAGAGTGGGGGGGACGCAGTATTTT. The full variable domain, rest sourced from reference TRBV28 and TRBJ2-3, is DVKVTQSSRYLVKRTGEKVFLECVQDMDHENMFWYRQDPGLGLRLIYFSYDVKMKEKGDIPEGYSVSREKKERFSLILESASTNQTSMYLCASRVGGTQYFGPGTRLTVL.

This sequence joins TRBV2 and TRBJ2-1; D not certain. Germline values: CDR1 SNHLY, CDR2 FYNNEI. The germline V and J ends were trimmed by 4 bases and 6 bases, with 4 bases remaining between them. The CDR3 consists of 11 residues. CDR3 nucleotides: TGTGCCAGCAGTGCCCTCAATGAGCAGTTCTTC. Its translation: CASSALNEQFF.

As DNA, the CDR3 is TGCGCCAGCCCACTCAAGTGCATAACTAATGAAAAACTGTTTTTT. Translating it yields CASPLKCITNEKLFF. The V gene is TRBV10-1, the J gene TRBJ1-4, with D hard to call. Between the trimmed V and J ends, which lost 8 bases and 1 base, there was a span of 14 bases. Germline V lookup: CDR1 WNHNN, CDR2 SYGVQD (reference sequence). This CDR3 comprises 15 residues.

V gene TRBV5-6 combines with J gene TRBJ2-5; D not resolved. CDR3 length equals 12 residues. Trimming stripped 4 bases from V and 0 bases from J, with 4 bases between. CDR1 is SGHDT and CDR2 is YYEEEE in the germline V gene. CDR3 in DNA: TGTGCCAGCAGCAGAGACCAAGAGACCCAGTACTTC. This sequence encodes CASSRDQETQYF.